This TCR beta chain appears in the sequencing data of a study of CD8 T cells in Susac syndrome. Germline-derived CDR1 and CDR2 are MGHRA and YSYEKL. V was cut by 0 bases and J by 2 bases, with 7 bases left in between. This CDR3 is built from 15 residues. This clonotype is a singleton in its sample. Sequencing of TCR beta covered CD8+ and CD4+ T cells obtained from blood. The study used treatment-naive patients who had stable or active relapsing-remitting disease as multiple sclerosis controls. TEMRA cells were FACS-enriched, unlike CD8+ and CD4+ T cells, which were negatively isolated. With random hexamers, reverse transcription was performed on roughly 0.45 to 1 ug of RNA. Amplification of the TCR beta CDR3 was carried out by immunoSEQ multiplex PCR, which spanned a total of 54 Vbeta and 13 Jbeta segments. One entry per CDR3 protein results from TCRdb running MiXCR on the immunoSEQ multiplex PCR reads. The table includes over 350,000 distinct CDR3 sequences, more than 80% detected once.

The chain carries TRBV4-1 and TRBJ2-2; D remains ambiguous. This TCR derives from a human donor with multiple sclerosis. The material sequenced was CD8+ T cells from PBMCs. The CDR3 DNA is TGCGCCAGCAGCCAAGAAGGCCGAAACACCGGGGAGCTGTTTTTT. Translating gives CASSQEGRNTGELFF.